This T cell receptor beta chain is drawn from a study of cytomegalovirus exposure and HLA in healthy donors listed by TCRdb under 2017. About the investigation overall: In an earlier analysis of several hundred of the donors, 250 to 350 Gb of sequence data and about 110 million unique TCR beta sequences from approximately 180 million T cells were reported. The study aimed to test whether signatures of past pathogen exposure could be identified by cataloging public T cell receptors. About 300 gigabases of sequencing data and tens of millions of unique TCR sequences were included in an early release covering about 700 HLA-typed donors. An earlier analysis of some 600 of the donors applied high-throughput TCR beta sequencing to assess whether each TCR beta V gene segment acted as functional or pseudogenic. Donor age, sex, ethnicity and CMV serostatus were compiled together with the repertoire data. Every repertoire in the discovery cohort had been generated on one and the same sequencing platform. In a later analysis, previously published TCR beta repertoires from fewer than 750 donors were re-analyzed and high-resolution HLA genotyping was added so that TCR occurrence patterns could be studied. Typing coverage varied by locus: roughly 629-640 donors for A, B, C, DRB1 and DQB1; roughly 500 for DQA1; about 570 for DPA1; approximately 490 for DPB1. Genome-wide SNP genotypes for about 65% of the 666 donors were used in a later genetic analysis, which treated that subset as a discovery cohort. The genetic ancestry cluster associated with self-reported Caucasian donors included 65% to 90% of the roughly 390 genotyped donors. Among 398 genotyped donors of the cohort, an average of approximately 240,000 unique TCR beta nucleotide sequences was sequenced per donor, of which about 19% were non-productive. Besides the first cohort of roughly 660 subjects, a separate validation cohort made up of 90 to 150 different subjects was used. In the later analysis, no new phenotypic data were used to find candidate immune exposures; instead, reliance was placed on TCR beta sequences and their occurrence across donors. To predict cytomegalovirus infection status, the study brought together high-throughput TCR immunosequencing, statistical association of individual TCRs with disease status, and machine learning. Using immunosequencing, the study profiled T cell repertoires from 500 to 800 subjects and related those repertoires to cytomegalovirus serostatus. Class I and class II HLA loci were covered by the typing at four-digit resolution. Because of strong linkage in the cohort, roughly five DR-DQ haplotypes were treated as single units for association and clustering. The research as a whole found: Assigning TCR associations to individual alleles was difficult when HLA alleles, especially DR and DQ, strongly co-occurred. The classifier was reported to diagnose cytomegalovirus status with high specificity and sensitivity in both the original and validation cohorts. The 87-base-pair reads could not distinguish some IMGT-functional V segments, including TRBV6-2 and TRBV6-3, so those segments were excluded. The authors suggested that the approach could potentially be generalized to other disease states and immunological phenotypes. Compared with the roughly 700-donor mean, donors in an Asian-associated ancestry cluster had fewer N-insertions in productive TCRs, according to a later genetic analysis. A few of the identified cytomegalovirus-associated TCR beta chains were confirmed in vitro to be specific for cytomegalovirus antigens. Approximately 16 rarely observed V segments, including chromosome 9 orphons, were excluded from the earlier analysis of a few hundred of the donors because counts were too low. Compared with equally common non-associated chains, HLA-associated TCR beta chains in a later analysis were more clonally expanded and had lower generation probabilities. According to a later analysis, parvovirus B19, influenza, CMV and Epstein-Barr virus appeared linked to several top co-occurrence clusters. In the study, 150 to 200 TCR beta chains were listed as associated with cytomegalovirus. For the cohort, immune exposure information was limited to CMV serostatus. Correlated functional status among segregating V segments might be attributable to linkage disequilibrium, but an unknown experimental factor could not be ruled out. While some public TCRs were present in many individuals, most TCR sequences turned up only very rarely across donors. HLA typing was unavailable for some donors at each locus, so association tests used only the typed subset. Specific HLA alleles were associated with about 17,000 TCR beta sequences at a false discovery rate of 0.05 in a later analysis. Broadly in line with IMGT annotations, most TCR beta V segments showed up in productive rearrangements about 87% or about 30% of the time in an earlier analysis of 450 to 750 of the donors. A further reported finding was that TCR beta sequences accurately predicted the HLA-A and HLA-B alleles for most subjects in the first cohort. In a later genetic analysis, a missense DCLRE1C variant was associated with V-gene and J-gene trimming of TCR beta chains, and the association was replicated in an independent cohort. Sequencing depth was assumed to be roughly uniform across donors in the presence/absence analyses, though that assumption may not hold. Only TCR beta chains were sequenced in this cohort, and the absence of alpha or paired-chain data limited detectable features. A later analysis found that TCR association rates varied across HLA loci, with DRB1 alleles showing the most associated TCRs and HLA-C alleles the fewest. A cluster of highly shared sequence variants was judged likely to represent a technical artifact of the sequencing pipeline. According to a later analysis, most CMV-associated TCR beta chains appeared to be HLA-restricted, and the HLA associations seemed to be driven largely by CMV exposure.

CDR1 MDHEN and CDR2 SYDVKM are derived from the germline V gene. The CDR3 holds 15 amino acids from the cysteine to the phenylalanine. Only the CDR3 part of the read is kept: 45 bases, read in frame from the first base. V drops 7 bases and J drops 4 bases, leaving 17 bases in between. The library was obtained by the immunoSEQ multiplex PCR assay. For the multiplex PCR, a mixture combining 60 forward primers for TCR Vbeta segments and 13 reverse primers for TCR Jbeta segments was used. A multiplex PCR assay on genomic DNA amplified the CDR3 region of rearranged TCR beta genes. The amplified TCR beta libraries were sequenced on the Illumina HiSeq System as 87-base-pair reads. As for how the authors treated the data: In a later analysis, tens of millions of unique TCR beta chains were counted across the approximately 620 repertoires, and around 10 million of these chains were shared by at least two donors. To remove PCR and sequencing errors, raw reads were error-corrected and collapsed into unique sequences using a nearest-neighbor algorithm that merged closely related sequences. CDR3 sequences were aligned to IMGT reference sequences to assign V, D and J gene segments. For a sequence to be retained, a match of at least six nucleotides was required to both a V gene segment and a J gene segment. Rearrangements were classified as productive when the CDR3 lacked stop codons and remained in frame with V and J, and all other rearrangements were classified as non-productive. CDR3 was defined according to IMGT convention as the region running from the second conserved V-encoded cysteine to the conserved J-encoded phenylalanine. Sequences without an unambiguous match to a single V gene segment were excluded from the earlier analysis of approximately 560 of the donors. In an earlier analysis of roughly 500 of the donors, V segments were called functional above 56.7% productive rearrangements and were called segregating when the between-donor standard deviation exceeded 5%. A statistical classification framework was developed to diagnose cytomegalovirus status using the catalog of TCR beta chain sequences. A later analysis assigned V and J genes by comparing TCR nucleotide sequences with IMGT/GENE-DB human TR gene sequences. In a later analysis, CDR3 sequences and most-parsimonious VDJ recombination scenarios were assigned using the TCRdist pipeline. In a later analysis, each TCR beta chain was defined by its CDR3 amino acid sequence together with its V-gene family, and reads without a unique V-gene family were excluded. A later analysis removed roughly 590 highly shared, low-generation-probability nucleotide sequences to deal with suspected cross-contamination and a sequencing artifact. For each public chain, a later analysis derived a clonal expansion index from normalized ranks of inferred template counts within each repertoire. A later analysis computed generation probabilities with a VDJ recombination model fitted to out-of-frame rearrangements, and checked the results against IGoR. In a later analysis, TCR-TCR, TCR-HLA and TCR-CMV co-occurrence was scored with hypergeometric tests, and a repertoire-size bias correction was applied to TCR pairs. False discovery rates were estimated in a later analysis by permuting HLA or CMV assignments 20 times. A later analysis grouped co-occurring TCRs with DBSCAN, adding TCRdist sequence similarity when clustering within HLA-allele-positive subsets. Co-occurrence clustering excluded repertoires with fewer than 30,000 or more than 120,000 public chains, plus five with anomalous nucleotide sharing. Entries here come from immuneACCESS through TCRdb and include only in-frame sequences with V and J called. Some clones fail to appear in such tables; in the studies checked, an unresolved V gene covers under half of the shortfall, and the cause of the remainder is unknown. Clone size and V and J calls were adopted from that table, with D and trimming inferred from the DNA. This sample lists around 150,000 clones; 65% to 90% were detected once. Of the sample, approximately 12% is held by the ten largest clones.

The cohort comprised several hundred healthy bone marrow donors. All cohort members were sampled while nominally healthy, although unrecorded immune exposures were likely present. The donor tested CMV seropositive and was one of the 289 seropositive cohort members. A peripheral blood sample was collected from each donor, and TCR beta sequencing was performed on peripheral blood mononuclear cells. Genomic DNA extraction from the blood cell samples was performed with the Qiagen DNeasy Blood Extraction Kit. The table lists this clone with a few counts. It lacks a known antigen. Within one base of it there is no much larger clone, and no base qualities were kept.

Here the chain combines TRBV28 and TRBJ1-3; a weak D assignment points to TRBD1 (5 bases agree). The sequenced material came from PBMCs. The clonotype comes from a man aged 50-59 years in good health and CMV-seropositive. In nucleotide form, the sequence is TGTGCCAGCATTAGGCAGGGCGGCTGGGGAAACACCATATATTTT. This codes for CASIRQGGWGNTIYF.